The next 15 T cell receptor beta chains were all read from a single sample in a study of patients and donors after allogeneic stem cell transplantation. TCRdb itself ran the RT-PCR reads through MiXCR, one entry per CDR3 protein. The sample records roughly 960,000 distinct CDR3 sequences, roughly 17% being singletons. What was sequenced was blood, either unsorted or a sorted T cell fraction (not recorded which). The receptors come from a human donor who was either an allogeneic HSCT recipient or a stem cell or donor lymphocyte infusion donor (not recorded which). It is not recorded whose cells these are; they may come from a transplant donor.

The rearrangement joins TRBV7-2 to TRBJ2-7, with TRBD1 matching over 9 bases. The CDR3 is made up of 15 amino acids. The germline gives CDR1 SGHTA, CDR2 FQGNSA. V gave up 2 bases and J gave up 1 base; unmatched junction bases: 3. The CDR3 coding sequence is TGTGCCAGCAGCTTATGGGACAGGGCGTCCTACGAGCAGTACTTC. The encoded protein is CASSLWDRASYEQYF.

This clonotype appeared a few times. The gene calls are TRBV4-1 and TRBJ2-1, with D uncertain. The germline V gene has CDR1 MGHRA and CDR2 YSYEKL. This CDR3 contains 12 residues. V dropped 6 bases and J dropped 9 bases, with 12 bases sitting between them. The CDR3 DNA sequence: TGCGCCAGCAGAACCCCAAAGAGTGAGCAGTTCTTC. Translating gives CASRTPKSEQFF.

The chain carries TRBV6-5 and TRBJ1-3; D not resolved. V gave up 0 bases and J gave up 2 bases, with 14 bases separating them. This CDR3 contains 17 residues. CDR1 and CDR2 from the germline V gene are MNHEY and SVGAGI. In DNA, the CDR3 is TGTGCCAGCAGTTACTCTGCCAGGACCCTCACTGGAAACACCATATATTTT. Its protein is CASSYSARTLTGNTIYF.

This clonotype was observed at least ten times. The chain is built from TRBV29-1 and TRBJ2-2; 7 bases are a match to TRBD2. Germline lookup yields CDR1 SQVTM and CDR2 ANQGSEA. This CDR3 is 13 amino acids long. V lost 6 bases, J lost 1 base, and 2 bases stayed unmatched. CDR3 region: CSVSSGNTGELFF. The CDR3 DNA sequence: TGCAGCGTATCTAGCGGGAACACCGGGGAGCTGTTTTTT.

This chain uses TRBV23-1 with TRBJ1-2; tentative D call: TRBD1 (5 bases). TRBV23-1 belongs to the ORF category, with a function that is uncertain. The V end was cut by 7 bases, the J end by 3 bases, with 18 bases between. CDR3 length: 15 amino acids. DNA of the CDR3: TGCGCCAGCACCACCAAGGGCGACAGATACTATGGCTACACCTTC. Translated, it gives CASTTKGDRYYGYTF.

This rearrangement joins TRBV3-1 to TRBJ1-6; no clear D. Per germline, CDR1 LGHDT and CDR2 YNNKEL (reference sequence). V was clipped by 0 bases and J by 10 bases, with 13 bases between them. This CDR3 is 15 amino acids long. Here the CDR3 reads CASSQDDFELSPLHF. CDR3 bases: TGTGCCAGCAGCCAAGATGATTTCGAATTGTCACCCCTCCACTTT.

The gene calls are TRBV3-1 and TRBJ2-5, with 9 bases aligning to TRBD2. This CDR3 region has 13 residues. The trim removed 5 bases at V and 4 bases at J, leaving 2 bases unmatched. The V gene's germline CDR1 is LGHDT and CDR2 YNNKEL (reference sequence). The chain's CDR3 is CASSNSGRETQYF. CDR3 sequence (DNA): TGTGCCAGCAGCAATAGCGGGAGAGAGACCCAGTACTTC.

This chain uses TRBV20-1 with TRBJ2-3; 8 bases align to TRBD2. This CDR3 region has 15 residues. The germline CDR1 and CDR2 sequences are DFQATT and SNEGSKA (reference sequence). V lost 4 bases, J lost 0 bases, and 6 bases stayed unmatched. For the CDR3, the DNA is TGCAGTGCTATCCGTAGCGGGGCTAGCACAGATACGCAGTATTTT. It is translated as CSAIRSGASTDTQYF.

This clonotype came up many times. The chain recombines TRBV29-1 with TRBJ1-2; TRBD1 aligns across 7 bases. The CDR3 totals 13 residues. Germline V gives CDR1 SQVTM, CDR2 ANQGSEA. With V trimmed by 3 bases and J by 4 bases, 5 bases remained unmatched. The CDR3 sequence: CSVDWTGPYGYTF. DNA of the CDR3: TGCAGCGTTGACTGGACAGGACCCTATGGCTACACCTTC.

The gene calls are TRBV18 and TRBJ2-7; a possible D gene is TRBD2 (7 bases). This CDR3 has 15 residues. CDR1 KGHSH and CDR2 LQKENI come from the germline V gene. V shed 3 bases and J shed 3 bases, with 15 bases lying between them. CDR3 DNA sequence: TGTGCCAGCTCACCCCGGGGGGCGGGGCACTACGAGCAGTACTTC. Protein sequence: CASSPRGAGHYEQYF.

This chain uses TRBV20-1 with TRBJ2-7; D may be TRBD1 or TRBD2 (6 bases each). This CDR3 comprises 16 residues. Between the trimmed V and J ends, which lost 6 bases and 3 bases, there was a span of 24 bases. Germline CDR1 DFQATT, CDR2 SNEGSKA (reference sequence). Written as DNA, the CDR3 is TGCAGTGCCAGAAGGCTGGGGGGCCACAACCGCTACGAGCAGTACTTC. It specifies CSARRLGGHNRYEQYF.

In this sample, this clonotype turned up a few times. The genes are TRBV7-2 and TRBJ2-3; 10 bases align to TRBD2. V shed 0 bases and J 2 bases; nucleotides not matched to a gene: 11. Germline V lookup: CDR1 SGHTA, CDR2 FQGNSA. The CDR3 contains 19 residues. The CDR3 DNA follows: TGTGCCAGCAGCTTAGCTACTTGGGCTAGCGGGAGTTTCACAGATACGCAGTATTTT. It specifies CASSLATWASGSFTDTQYF.

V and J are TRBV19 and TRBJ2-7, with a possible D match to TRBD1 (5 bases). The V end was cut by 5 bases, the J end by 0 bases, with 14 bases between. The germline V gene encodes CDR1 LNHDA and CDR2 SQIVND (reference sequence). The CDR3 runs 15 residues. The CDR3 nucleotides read TGTGCCAGTAGTGAGACCAGGGTTGGCTCCTACGAGCAGTACTTC. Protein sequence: CASSETRVGSYEQYF. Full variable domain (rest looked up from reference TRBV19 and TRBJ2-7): DGGITQSPKYLFRKEGQNVTLSCEQNLNHDAMYWYRQDPGQGLRLIYYSQIVNDFQKGDIAEGYSVSREKKESFPLTVTSAQKNPTAFYLCASSETRVGSYEQYFGPGTRLTVT.

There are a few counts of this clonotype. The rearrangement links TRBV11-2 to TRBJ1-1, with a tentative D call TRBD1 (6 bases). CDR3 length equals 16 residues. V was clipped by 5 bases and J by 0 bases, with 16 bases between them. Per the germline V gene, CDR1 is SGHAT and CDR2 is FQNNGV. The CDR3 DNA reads TGTGCCAGCAGCGCAGCGGGGGGGCTAATGAACACTGAAGCTTTCTTT. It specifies CASSAAGGLMNTEAFF. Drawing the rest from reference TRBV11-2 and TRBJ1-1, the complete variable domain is EAGVAQSPRYKIIEKRQSVAFWCNPISGHATLYWYQQILGQGPKLLIQFQNNGVVDDSQLPKDRFSAERLKGVDSTLKIQPAKLEDSAVYLCASSAAGGLMNTEAFFGQGTRLTVV.

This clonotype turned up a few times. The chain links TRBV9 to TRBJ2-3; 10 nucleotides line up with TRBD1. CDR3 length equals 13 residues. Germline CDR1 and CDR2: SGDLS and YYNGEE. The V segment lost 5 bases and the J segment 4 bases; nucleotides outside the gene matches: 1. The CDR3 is CASRGQGSDTQYF. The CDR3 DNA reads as TGTGCCAGCAGGGGACAGGGGTCAGATACGCAGTATTTT.